Included here is one T cell receptor beta chain sequence, with context. Its antigen is as yet unknown. Trimming took 3 bases from V and 0 from J; bases not matched to a gene: 3. Per germline, CDR1 DFQATT and CDR2 SNEGSKA (reference sequence). This CDR3 has 15 amino acids. The data are from a study of post-analysis software for immune sequencing data. Study details: The disease courses spanned relapsing-remitting, secondary progressive and progressive-relapsing forms of multiple sclerosis.

Unique molecular identifiers were built into the TCR beta cDNA libraries. TCRdb fed the PCR reads into MiXCR, producing one record per CDR3 protein. Among hundreds of thousands of distinct CDR3 sequences listed, 55% to 60% were seen once. Study results and caveats: Compared with controls, patients showed significantly lower normalized Chao1 diversity. In patients, about 5 TRBV segments were more frequent than in controls, with TRBV5-6, TRBV5-1 and TRBV20-1 among them. The F measure placed samples prepared in the same batch into strongly shared clusters.

V and J are TRBV20-1 and TRBJ2-1; 9 nucleotides agree with TRBD2. This sequence was found in a girl aged 2-15 years with multiple sclerosis. Sequencing was carried out using blood. The CDR3 DNA reads as TGCAGTGCTAGGAGCGGGAGGACCTCCTACAATGAGCAGTTCTTC. Protein product: CSARSGRTSYNEQFF.